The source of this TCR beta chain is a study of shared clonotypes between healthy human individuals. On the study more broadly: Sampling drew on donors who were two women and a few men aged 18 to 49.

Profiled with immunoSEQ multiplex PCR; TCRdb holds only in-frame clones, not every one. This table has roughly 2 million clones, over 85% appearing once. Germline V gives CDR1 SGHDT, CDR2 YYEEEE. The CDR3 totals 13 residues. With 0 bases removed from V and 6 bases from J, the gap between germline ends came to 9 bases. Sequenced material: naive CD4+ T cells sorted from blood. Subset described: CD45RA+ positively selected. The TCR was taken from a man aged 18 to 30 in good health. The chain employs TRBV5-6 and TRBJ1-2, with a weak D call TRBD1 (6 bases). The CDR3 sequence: CASSLGQADGYTF. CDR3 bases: TGTGCCAGCAGCTTGGGACAGGCCGATGGCTACACCTTC.